The 30 T cell receptor beta chains in this list originate from one sample, sequenced in a study of graft-versus-host responses after intestinal transplantation. Some clones are missing from TCRdb's copy, which holds only in-frame ones; the method was immunoSEQ multiplex PCR. Here the sample spans approximately 130,000 clones, over 85% being singletons. These receptors are not linked to any known antigen. The sequencing used unstimulated CD4+ T cells sorted from spleen or lymph node cells, collected before intestinal transplant. These receptors were obtained from a human donor who received an intestinal transplant.

The chain employs TRBV30 and TRBJ2-1; no firm D call. V was clipped by 8 bases and J by 0 bases, with 11 bases between them. The germline CDR1 and CDR2 sequences are GTSNPN and SVGIG (reference sequence). The CDR3 loop spans 13 amino acids. In DNA form, the CDR3 reads TGTGCCCAACAATACGGCTCCTACAATGAGCAGTTCTTC. This sequence encodes CAQQYGSYNEQFF.

In its sample, this clone was seen a few times. The chain is built from TRBV19 and TRBJ1-6; maybe TRBD1 (6 bases). The ends were cut back, 4 bases at V and 10 bases at J, with 14 bases in the middle. Germline V CDR1 and CDR2: LNHDA, SQIVND (reference sequence). This CDR3 comprises 14 residues. CDR3 amino acids: CASSRQVLQSPLHF. DNA of the CDR3: TGTGCCAGTAGTAGACAGGTTCTGCAATCACCCCTCCACTTT.

The rearrangement uses TRBV25-1 and TRBJ2-2, with a weak D call TRBD2 (6 bases). The CDR3 is 14 amino acids. In germline, CDR1 is MGHDK, CDR2 SYGVNS. The V and J ends lost 5 bases and 4 bases respectively, with 11 bases between them. The CDR3 region has the DNA TGTGCCAGCAGTCCCTTGGGGGGCACCGGGGAGCTGTTTTTT. Its protein product is CASSPLGGTGELFF.

This rearrangement joins TRBV28 to TRBJ1-2; D is perhaps TRBD1 (5 bases). This CDR3 spans 16 amino acids. The ends were cut back, 4 bases at V and 0 bases at J, with 15 bases in the middle. Germline V gene data show CDR1 as MDHEN and CDR2 as SYDVKM. CDR3 protein: CASSSHSRATNYGYTF. The CDR3 DNA follows: TGTGCCAGCAGTTCCCATAGCAGGGCTACTAACTATGGCTACACCTTC.

The rearrangement links TRBV5-4 to TRBJ1-2; D might be TRBD1 (6 bases). The CDR3 extends over 12 amino acids. Germline V gene data show CDR1 as SGHNT and CDR2 as YYREEE (reference sequence). V lost 2 bases and J lost 10, with 12 bases in between. In nucleotides, the CDR3 is TGTGCCAGCAGCTTCCAGGGGAGTTCCTACACCTTC. Protein sequence: CASSFQGSSYTF. Full variable domain (rest looked up from reference TRBV5-4 and TRBJ1-2): ETGVTQSPTHLIKTRGQQVTLRCSSQSGHNTVSWYQQALGQGPQFIFQYYREEENGRGNFPPRFSGLQFPNYSSELNVNALELDDSALYLCASSFQGSSYTFGSGTRLTVV.

The rearrangement links TRBV5-4 to TRBJ2-3; 8 bases match TRBD1. The germline CDR1 and CDR2 sequences are SGHNT and YYREEE (reference sequence). The ends lost 4 bases at V and 2 bases at J; junction bases unmatched: 6. The CDR3 extends over 15 amino acids. CDR3 sequence reads: CASSPGQGHTDTQYF. The CDR3 bases are TGTGCCAGCAGCCCAGGACAGGGCCACACAGATACGCAGTATTTT.

The chain has TRBV9 and TRBJ2-5; 14 nucleotides match TRBD2. Trimming cost V 3 bases and J 5 bases; bases outside gene matches: 6. The CDR3 spans 16 residues. The V gene's germline CDR1 is SGDLS and CDR2 YYNGEE. In DNA form, the CDR3 reads TGTGCCAGCAGCGGAGGGACTAGCGGGGGTTATGAGACCCAGTACTTC. This sequence encodes CASSGGTSGGYETQYF.

The chain uses TRBV18 and TRBJ1-1; D is perhaps TRBD1 (5 bases). CDR1 KGHSH and CDR2 LQKENI come from the germline V gene. The CDR3 consists of 16 residues. V was clipped by 3 bases and J by 1 base, with 15 bases between them. In DNA form, the CDR3 reads TGTGCCAGCTCACCTCCCCGGGGGGAGGGGAACACTGAAGCTTTCTTT. This codes for CASSPPRGEGNTEAFF.

The genes are TRBV27 and TRBJ2-1, with D possibly being TRBD1 (6 bases). V was trimmed by 4 bases and J by 1 base, leaving 20 bases between them. CDR1 is MNHEY and CDR2 is SMNVEV in the germline V gene (reference sequence). The CDR3 contains 18 residues. CDR3 in DNA: TGTGCCAGCAGTTCAAAAACAGGGAGACCGGATTCCTACAATGAGCAGTTCTTC. As protein: CASSSKTGRPDSYNEQFF.

The CDR3 sequence: CASSQGFGTEAFF. CDR3 nucleotides: TGTGCCAGCAGTCAGGGTTTCGGCACTGAAGCTTTCTTT. The chain recombines TRBV2 with TRBJ1-1; tentatively, D is TRBD1 (5 bases). Germline V gene sequence: CDR1 SNHLY, CDR2 FYNNEI. The V end was cut by 5 bases, the J end by 4 bases, with 11 bases between. This CDR3 has 13 residues.

CDR3 residues: CASSPNVDTEAFF. The CDR3 DNA sequence: TGTGCCAGCTCACCCAACGTGGACACTGAAGCTTTCTTT. The chain carries TRBV18 and TRBJ1-1; D remains unclear. V was pared by 3 bases and J by 3 bases, with 8 bases between. The CDR3 sequence is 13 residues long. The germline V gene has CDR1 KGHSH and CDR2 LQKENI.

The chain joins TRBV7-2 to TRBJ2-7; D ambiguous. Germline lookup yields CDR1 SGHTA and CDR2 FQGNSA. V lost 3 bases to trimming and J lost 3 bases, with 9 bases between them. The CDR3 runs to 13 residues. CDR3 residues: CASSFMENYEQYF. The CDR3 DNA sequence: TGTGCCAGCAGCTTTATGGAGAACTACGAGCAGTACTTC.

V gene TRBV5-1 combines with J gene TRBJ1-1; maybe TRBD1 (6 bases). Trimming took off 0 bases at V and 10 bases at J, with 13 bases between the two ends. The length of the CDR3 is 13 residues. Germline-derived CDR1 and CDR2 are SGHRS and YFSETQ. The DNA for the CDR3 is TGCGCCAGCAGCTTGGAACAGGGCTATCGAGCTTTCTTT. Its translation: CASSLEQGYRAFF. Drawing the rest from reference TRBV5-1 and TRBJ1-1, the complete variable domain is KAGVTQTPRYLIKTRGQQVTLSCSPISGHRSVSWYQQTPGQGLQFLFEYFSETQRNKGNFPGRFSGRQFSNSRSEMNVSTLELGDSALYLCASSLEQGYRAFFGQGTRLTVV.

V is TRBV5-1 and J is TRBJ2-5, with 9 bases that match TRBD1. V was clipped by 6 bases and J by 5 bases; unmatched bases: 8. The CDR3 has 14 amino acids. CDR1 SGHRS and CDR2 YFSETQ come from the germline V gene. CDR3 in amino acids: CASTTTGGRETQYF. The CDR3 DNA sequence: TGCGCCAGCACGACGACAGGGGGACGTGAGACCCAGTACTTC.

V usage is TRBV7-2 and J usage is TRBJ2-3, with 7 nucleotides matching TRBD2. Germline V gene sequence: CDR1 SGHTA, CDR2 FQGNSA. Germline trimming cut 3 bases from V and 3 bases from J; bases unmatched to any gene: 15. This CDR3 region has 18 residues. CDR3 loop: CASSFDYLYGGRTDTQYF. The CDR3 coding sequence is TGTGCCAGCAGCTTTGACTATCTGTACGGGGGGAGGACAGATACGCAGTATTTT.

The chain joins TRBV7-9 to TRBJ2-5; TRBD1 matches 7 bases. Losses at the gene ends were 4 bases for V and 2 bases for J; bases not matched to a gene: 1. This CDR3 has 13 amino acids. The germline V gene encodes CDR1 SEHNR and CDR2 FQNEAQ (reference sequence). The CDR3 nucleotides read TGTGCCAGCAGCTCGACAGGGCAAGAGACCCAGTACTTC. Its translation: CASSSTGQETQYF.

The chain combines TRBV5-1 with TRBJ1-4, with a possible D match to TRBD1 (5 bases). Germline CDR1 is SGHRS and CDR2 is YFSETQ. The CDR3 length is 15 residues. Trimming took off 0 bases at V and 3 bases at J, with 9 bases between the two ends. CDR3 bases: TGCGCCAGCAGCTTGGCCTTGACAGCTAATGAAAAACTGTTTTTT. It translates to CASSLALTANEKLFF.

The J gene is TRBJ2-1, the V gene TRBV5-1, with TRBD1 matching over 10 bases. Trimming took 3 bases from V and 6 from J; bases not matched to a gene: 9. Germline CDR1 SGHRS, CDR2 YFSETQ. This CDR3 spans 16 amino acids. CDR3 sequence reads: CASSWGDGQGGNEQFF. Here the CDR3 DNA reads TGCGCCAGCAGCTGGGGCGATGGACAGGGGGGCAATGAGCAGTTCTTC.

The chain joins TRBV7-8 to TRBJ2-3, with D uncertain. Trimming cost V 3 bases and J 2 bases, with 9 bases left between them. This CDR3 has 14 amino acids. Germline CDR1 and CDR2: SGHVS and FQNEAQ. The CDR3: CASSFSKSTDTQYF. CDR3 DNA sequence: TGTGCCAGCAGCTTTAGCAAATCCACAGATACGCAGTATTTT. The full variable domain, its missing parts supplied by reference TRBV7-8 and TRBJ2-3, is GAGVSQSPRYKVAKRGQDVALRCDPISGHVSLFWYQQALGQGPEFLTYFQNEAQLDKSGLPSDRFFAERPEGSVSTLKIQRTQQEDSAVYLCASSFSKSTDTQYFGPGTRLTVL.

This sequence joins TRBV5-4 and TRBJ2-3, with TRBD1 matching 7 bases. V gave up 1 base and J gave up 5 bases; unmatched junction bases: 4. Germline-derived CDR1 and CDR2 are SGHNT and YYREEE (reference sequence). This CDR3 contains 14 residues. The CDR3 loop is CASSLRGQGDTQYF. For the CDR3, the DNA is TGTGCCAGCAGCTTGAGGGGGCAGGGAGATACGCAGTATTTT.

In nucleotides, the CDR3 is TGCACCAGCAGCCAAGATCCCTCTAGCGGGGTTAGATACTGGGAGCTGTTTTTT. Protein product: CTSSQDPSSGVRYWELFF. The chain recombines TRBV1 with TRBJ2-2; the table's D call TRBD2 went unverified against the DNA. TRBV1 is marked as a pseudogene. This CDR3 region has 18 residues.

This clone was observed once. The V and J genes are TRBV5-4 and TRBJ2-3; 7 bases agree with TRBD1. With 3 bases clipped from V and 9 bases from J, the junction kept 13 bases outside the gene matches. Looked up from germline, CDR1 is SGHNT and CDR2 is YYREEE (reference sequence). The length of the CDR3 is 15 residues. CDR3 loop: CASSSMTGSRETQYF. The DNA of the CDR3 is TGTGCCAGCAGCTCAATGACAGGGAGTAGAGAAACGCAGTATTTT.

The V gene is TRBV19, the J gene TRBJ1-2, with 7 bases lining up with TRBD1. The CDR3 runs to 13 residues. Germline CDR1 reads LNHDA; CDR2 reads SQIVND (reference sequence). The ends lost 9 bases at V and 0 bases at J; junction bases unmatched: 4. The CDR3 nucleotides are TGTGCCAGCCAGGGGGGACCTAACTATGGCTACACCTTC. Its translation: CASQGGPNYGYTF.

V is TRBV6-6 and J is TRBJ2-7; 9 bases agree with TRBD1. Germline values: CDR1 MNHNY, CDR2 SVGAGI (reference sequence). The CDR3 has 14 amino acids. The ends lost 7 bases at V and 0 bases at J; junction bases unmatched: 4. Here the CDR3 DNA reads TGTGCCAGCAAGGGGACAGGGAGCTCCTACGAGCAGTACTTC. This translates into CASKGTGSSYEQYF.

V and J are TRBV2 and TRBJ1-5; a weak D match, TRBD1 (5 bases). This CDR3 is built from 14 residues. With 1 base removed from V and 7 bases from J, the gap between germline ends came to 11 bases. CDR1 and CDR2 (germline): SNHLY, FYNNEI. The CDR3 region is CASSEEEGNQPQHF. Here the CDR3 DNA reads TGTGCCAGCAGTGAAGAGGAGGGGAACCAGCCCCAGCATTTT. Combining the CDR3 with reference TRBV2 and TRBJ1-5 gives the whole variable domain EPEVTQTPSHQVTQMGQEVILRCVPISNHLYFYWYRQILGQKVEFLVSFYNNEISEKSEIFDDQFSVERPDGSNFTLKIRSTKLEDSAMYFCASSEEEGNQPQHFGDGTRLSIL.

This sequence joins TRBV25-1 and TRBJ2-3, with 9 positions matching TRBD2. This CDR3 is built from 18 residues. Unmatched junction bases numbered 15, after V lost 6 bases and J lost 2 bases. Germline V gives CDR1 MGHDK, CDR2 SYGVNS. This chain's CDR3 is CASSEGLVAGVITDTQYF. The CDR3 bases are TGTGCCAGCAGCGAAGGGTTGGTAGCGGGGGTGATCACAGATACGCAGTATTTT.

This chain joins TRBV29-1 and TRBJ2-6, with TRBD1 matching 10 bases. The CDR3 is made up of 16 amino acids. CDR1 and CDR2 from the germline V gene are SQVTM and ANQGSEA. V was clipped by 6 bases and J by 0 bases; unmatched bases: 5. CDR3 region: CSVVGQGSSGANVLTF. The CDR3 bases are TGCAGCGTGGTGGGACAGGGGAGCTCTGGGGCCAACGTCCTGACTTTC.

This chain joins TRBV7-9 and TRBJ2-1; 9 nucleotides line up with TRBD2. The J segment lost 8 bases and the V segment lost 3 bases, leaving 8 bases of the junction unmatched. CDR1 and CDR2 (germline): SEHNR, FQNEAQ (reference sequence). The CDR3 extends over 15 amino acids. Here the CDR3 DNA reads TGTGCCAGCAGCTTGGGCGGGGGGGCTAAGGATGAGCAGTTCTTC. Translating gives CASSLGGGAKDEQFF.

This clone was counted a few times. CDR3 residues: CASSLVVVREGGYTF. In DNA form, the CDR3 reads TGTGCCAGCAGCTTAGTAGTGGTCCGGGAAGGAGGCTACACCTTC. This chain joins TRBV5-6 and TRBJ1-2; D is undetermined. The CDR3 runs 15 residues. The V gene lost 2 bases and the J gene lost 8 bases, with 19 bases spanning the gap. Germline V gene data show CDR1 as SGHDT and CDR2 as YYEEEE.

The genes are TRBV6-6 and TRBJ2-3; D may be TRBD1 (5 bases). This CDR3 comprises 13 residues. V lost 6 bases and J 4 bases, leaving 11 bases between the germline ends. The germline V gene encodes CDR1 MNHNY and CDR2 SVGAGI (reference sequence). CDR3 bases: TGTGCCAGCAGCCGTGACAGCCCAGATACGCAGTATTTT. Its translation: CASSRDSPDTQYF.